This paragraph reports one TCR beta chain. What it binds is not known. Different DNA sequences within this sample yield the same CDR3. The donors (healthy individuals) were bone marrow donors. With 60 Vbeta and 13 Jbeta primers, the PCR was carried out. Clones were sequenced by immunoSEQ multiplex PCR, and TCRdb holds only the in-frame ones, with some missing. The table has about 150,000 clones, about 76% seen once. The entry originates in a study of cytomegalovirus exposure and HLA in healthy donors. For the study at large: Researchers previously reported finding just under 120 million unique TCR beta sequences from around 200 million T cells. Within an early data release were about 90 million unique TCRs drawn from HLA-typed donors.

Overall study results and limits: Most CMV-associated TCR beta chains appeared HLA-restricted in a later analysis.

Unmatched junction bases numbered 4, after V lost 6 bases and J lost 1 base. The CDR3 runs 15 residues. Germline V gene sequence: CDR1 MNHEY, CDR2 SVGAGI. The source is a man aged 30-40 years in good health and CMV-seropositive. Sequencing was carried out using PBMCs. The chain uses TRBV6-5 and TRBJ1-5, with TRBD1 matching 9 bases. The DNA for the CDR3 is TGTGCCAGCAGCTCCGGGACAGGGAGCAATCAGCCCCAGCATTTT. As protein: CASSSGTGSNQPQHF.